Listed below are T cell receptor beta chains from one sample, sequenced in a study of shared clonotypes between healthy human individuals. Repertoires were generated with immunoSEQ multiplex PCR, while TCRdb's copy carries only in-frame clones and drops some. The table includes roughly 600,000 clones, 95% to 98% detected once. Source material: naive CD8+ T cells sorted from blood. Receptors were obtained from a young man in good health. CDR3s include the opening cysteine and the closing phenylalanine or tryptophan. Each record gives: V gene, D gene, clone size, J gene, CDR3 protein, CDR3 DNA. The D gene is left open where the match is weak. Only part of the rows carry a size: once, few, many, or a class if the clone is expanded.

>TRBV27|-|-|TRBJ2-7
CASSLFSRYEQYF
TGTGCCAGCAGTTTATTCAGCCGCTACGAGCAGTACTTC
>TRBV7-2|-|-|TRBJ2-7
CASSLTPGSGAAYEQYF
TGTGCCAGCAGCCTCACACCGGGGTCAGGGGCGGCCTACGAGCAGTACTTC
>TRBV29-1|-|-|TRBJ2-5
CSVWGLGETQYF
TGCAGCGTTTGGGGGTTGGGGGAGACCCAGTACTTC
>TRBV28|-|-|TRBJ2-3
CASRPRGGVTDTQYF
TGTGCCAGCAGACCCAGGGGTGGGGTGACAGATACGCAGTATTTT
>TRBV5-5|TRBD1|-|TRBJ1-1
CASSLRGQGIYEAFF
TGTGCCAGCAGCTTGAGGGGACAGGGCATATATGAAGCTTTCTTT
>TRBV14|-|-|TRBJ2-3
CASSQGSTDTQYF
TGTGCCAGCAGCCAAGGGAGCACAGATACGCAGTATTTT
>TRBV29-1|TRBD2|-|TRBJ2-7
CSASGTYEQYF
TGCAGCGCTAGCGGCACCTACGAGCAGTACTTC
>TRBV25-1|-|-|TRBJ2-5
CASSLPPHDRSEQETQYF
TGTGCCAGCAGCCTCCCTCCCCATGACCGCTCGGAACAAGAGACCCAGTACTTC
>TRBV7-2|-|-|TRBJ2-5
CASTRGLGQETQYF
TGTGCCAGCACCCGGGGGTTGGGCCAAGAGACCCAGTACTTC
>TRBV27|TRBD2|-|TRBJ2-7
CASSLAGAYEQYF
TGTGCCAGCAGCTTAGCGGGAGCCTACGAGCAGTACTTC
>TRBV29-1|TRBD2|-|TRBJ2-1
CTATSGENNEQFF
TGCACCGCTACTAGCGGGGAGAACAATGAGCAGTTCTTC
>TRBV11-2|TRBD1|-|TRBJ2-1
CASSLETGPRNEQFF
TGTGCCAGCAGCTTAGAGACAGGGCCCCGCAATGAGCAGTTCTTC
>TRBV5-6|TRBD2|-|TRBJ2-1
CASSLGLAGYNEQFF
TGTGCCAGCAGCTTGGGTCTAGCGGGGTACAATGAGCAGTTCTTC
>TRBV29-1|TRBD2|-|TRBJ2-1
CSGEERERYYNEQFF
TGCAGCGGGGAGGAGCGGGAGCGGTACTACAATGAGCAGTTCTTC
>TRBV7-9|TRBD1|-|TRBJ2-7
CASSSPDRGVDEQYF
TGTGCCAGCAGCTCCCCGGACAGGGGAGTCGACGAGCAGTACTTC
>TRBV28|-|-|TRBJ2-1
CASSLLVREEQFF
TGTGCCAGCAGTTTACTAGTTAGGGAAGAGCAGTTCTTC
>TRBV5-6|TRBD1|-|TRBJ2-7
CASSFGTAYEQYF
TGTGCCAGCAGCTTTGGGACAGCCTACGAGCAGTACTTC
>TRBV5-4|-|-|TRBJ1-2
CASSLDFADGYTF
TGTGCCAGCAGCTTGGACTTTGCGGATGGCTACACCTTC
>TRBV7-9|-|-|TRBJ1-4
CASSLVDSNEKLFF
TGTGCCAGCAGCTTAGTGGACAGTAATGAAAAACTGTTTTTT
>TRBV27|TRBD2|-|TRBJ2-7
CASSTTSGRAQSEQYF
TGTGCCAGCAGTACAACTAGCGGGAGGGCCCAGAGCGAGCAGTACTTC
>TRBV6-1|-|-|TRBJ2-7
CASSEASYEQYF
TGTGCCAGCAGTGAAGCTAGTTACGAGCAGTACTTC
>TRBV7-9|-|once|TRBJ2-2
CASSPRTWELFF
TGTGCCAGCAGCCCGCGGACGTGGGAGCTGTTTTTT
>TRBV7-9|-|-|TRBJ1-1
CASSLEKIWGTEAFF
TGTGCCAGCAGCTTAGAAAAGATCTGGGGTACTGAAGCTTTCTTT
>TRBV18|-|-|TRBJ2-4
CASSPTESAKNIQYF
TGTGCCAGCTCACCCACAGAGTCAGCCAAAAACATTCAGTACTTC
>TRBV11-2|TRBD1|-|TRBJ2-7
CASSSGTGTYEQYF
TGTGCCAGCAGCTCCGGGACAGGGACCTACGAGCAGTACTTC
>TRBV27|TRBD1|-|TRBJ1-2
CASSSQGYYGYTF
TGTGCCAGCAGTTCACAGGGGTACTATGGCTACACCTTC
>TRBV5-4|-|-|TRBJ2-3
CASSLASGPSADTQYF
TGTGCCAGCAGCTTGGCCTCAGGGCCGTCGGCAGATACGCAGTATTTT
>TRBV27|TRBD2|-|TRBJ2-3
CASSLLGGSGTDTQYF
TGTGCCAGCAGTTTATTGGGCGGGAGTGGCACAGATACGCAGTATTTT
>TRBV7-8|TRBD2|-|TRBJ2-1
CASSPKGTSRNNEQFF
TGTGCCAGCAGCCCAAAAGGGACTAGCCGAAACAATGAGCAGTTCTTC
>TRBV7-9|-|-|TRBJ2-7
CASSRSSVYEQYF
TGTGCCAGCAGCCGATCTTCTGTCTACGAGCAGTACTTC
>TRBV7-4|-|-|TRBJ2-5
CASTQRAHPMIQETQYF
TGTGCCAGCACCCAAAGAGCTCATCCCATGATACAGGAGACCCAGTACTTC
>TRBV10-3|-|-|TRBJ2-1
CAISEFKSGEFF
TGTGCCATCAGTGAGTTCAAGTCTGGGGAGTTCTTC
>TRBV2|TRBD2|-|TRBJ2-1
CASSEAGGNEQFF
TGTGCCAGCAGTGAGGCGGGGGGCAATGAGCAGTTCTTC